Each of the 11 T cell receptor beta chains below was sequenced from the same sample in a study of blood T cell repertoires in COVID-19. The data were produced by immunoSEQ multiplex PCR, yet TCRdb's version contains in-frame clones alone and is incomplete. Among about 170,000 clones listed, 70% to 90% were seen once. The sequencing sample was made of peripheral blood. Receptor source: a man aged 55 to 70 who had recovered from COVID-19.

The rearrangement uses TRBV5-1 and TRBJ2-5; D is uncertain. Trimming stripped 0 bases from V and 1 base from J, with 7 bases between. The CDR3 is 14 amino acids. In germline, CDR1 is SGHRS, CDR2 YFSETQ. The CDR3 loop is CASSLGAFQETQYF. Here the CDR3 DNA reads TGCGCCAGCAGCTTGGGGGCCTTCCAAGAGACCCAGTACTTC. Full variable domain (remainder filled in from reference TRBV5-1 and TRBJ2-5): KAGVTQTPRYLIKTRGQQVTLSCSPISGHRSVSWYQQTPGQGLQFLFEYFSETQRNKGNFPGRFSGRQFSNSRSEMNVSTLELGDSALYLCASSLGAFQETQYFGPGTRLLVL.

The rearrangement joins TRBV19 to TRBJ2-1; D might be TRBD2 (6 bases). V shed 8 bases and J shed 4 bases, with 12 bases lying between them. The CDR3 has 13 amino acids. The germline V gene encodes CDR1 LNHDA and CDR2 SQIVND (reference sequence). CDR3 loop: CASGDSPYNEQFF. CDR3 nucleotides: TGTGCCAGTGGGGACTCCCCTTACAATGAGCAGTTCTTC. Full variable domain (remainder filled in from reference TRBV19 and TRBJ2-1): DGGITQSPKYLFRKEGQNVTLSCEQNLNHDAMYWYRQDPGQGLRLIYYSQIVNDFQKGDIAEGYSVSREKKESFPLTVTSAQKNPTAFYLCASGDSPYNEQFFGPGTRLTVL.

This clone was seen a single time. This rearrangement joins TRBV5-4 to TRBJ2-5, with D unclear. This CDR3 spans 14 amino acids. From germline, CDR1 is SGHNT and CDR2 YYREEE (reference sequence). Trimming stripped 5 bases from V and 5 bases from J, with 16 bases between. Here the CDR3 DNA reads TGTGCCAGCAGTCCCGAAATTGGAGCGGAGACCCAGTACTTC. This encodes CASSPEIGAETQYF.

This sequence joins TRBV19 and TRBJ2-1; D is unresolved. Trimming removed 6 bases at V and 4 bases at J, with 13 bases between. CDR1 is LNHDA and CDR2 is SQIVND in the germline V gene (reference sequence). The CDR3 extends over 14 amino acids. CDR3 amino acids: CASRLDPAYNEQFF. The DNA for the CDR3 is TGTGCCAGTAGGCTAGATCCCGCTTACAATGAGCAGTTCTTC. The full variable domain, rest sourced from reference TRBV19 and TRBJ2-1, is DGGITQSPKYLFRKEGQNVTLSCEQNLNHDAMYWYRQDPGQGLRLIYYSQIVNDFQKGDIAEGYSVSREKKESFPLTVTSAQKNPTAFYLCASRLDPAYNEQFFGPGTRLTVL.

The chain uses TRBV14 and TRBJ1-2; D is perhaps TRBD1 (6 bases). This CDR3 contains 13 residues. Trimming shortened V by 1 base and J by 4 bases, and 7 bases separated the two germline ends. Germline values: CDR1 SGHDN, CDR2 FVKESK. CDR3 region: CASSQGQVYGYTF. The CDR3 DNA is TGTGCCAGCAGCCAAGGACAGGTCTATGGCTACACCTTC.

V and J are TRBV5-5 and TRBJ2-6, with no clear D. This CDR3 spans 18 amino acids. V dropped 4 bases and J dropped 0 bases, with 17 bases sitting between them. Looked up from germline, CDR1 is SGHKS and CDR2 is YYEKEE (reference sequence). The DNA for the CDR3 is TGTGCCAGCAGCACCGGTCCACTCATCAACTCTGGGGCCAACGTCCTGACTTTC. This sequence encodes CASSTGPLINSGANVLTF. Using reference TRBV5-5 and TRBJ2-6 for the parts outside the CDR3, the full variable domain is DAGVTQSPTHLIKTRGQQVTLRCSPISGHKSVSWYQQVLGQGPQFIFQYYEKEERGRGNFPDRFSARQFPNYSSELNVNALLLGDSALYLCASSTGPLINSGANVLTFGAGSRLTVL.

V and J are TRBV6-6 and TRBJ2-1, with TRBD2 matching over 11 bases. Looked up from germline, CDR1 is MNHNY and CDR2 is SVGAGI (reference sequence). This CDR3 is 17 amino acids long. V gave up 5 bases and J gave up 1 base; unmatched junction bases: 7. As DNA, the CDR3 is TGTGCCAGCAGTCATCCTAGCGGGGGGCTATCCTACAATGAGCAGTTCTTC. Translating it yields CASSHPSGGLSYNEQFF.

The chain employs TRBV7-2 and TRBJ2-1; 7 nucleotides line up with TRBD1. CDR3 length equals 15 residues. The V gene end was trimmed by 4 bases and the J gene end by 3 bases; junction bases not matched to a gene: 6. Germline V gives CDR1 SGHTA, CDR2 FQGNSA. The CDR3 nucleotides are TGTGCCAGCAGCTCAGAAGGGGGCTTCTACAATGAGCAGTTCTTC. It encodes CASSSEGGFYNEQFF. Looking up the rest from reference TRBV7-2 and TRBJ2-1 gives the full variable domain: GAGVSQSPSNKVTEKGKDVELRCDPISGHTALYWYRQSLGQGLEFLIYFQGNSAPDKSGLPSDRFSAERTGGSVSTLTIQRTQQEDSAVYLCASSSEGGFYNEQFFGPGTRLTVL.

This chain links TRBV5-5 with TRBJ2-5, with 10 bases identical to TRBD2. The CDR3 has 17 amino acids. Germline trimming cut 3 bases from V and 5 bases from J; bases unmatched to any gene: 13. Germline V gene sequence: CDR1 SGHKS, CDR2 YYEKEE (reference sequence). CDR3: CASSSLPSGGRGETQYF. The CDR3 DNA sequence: TGTGCCAGCAGCTCTTTACCTAGCGGGGGCCGCGGGGAGACCCAGTACTTC.

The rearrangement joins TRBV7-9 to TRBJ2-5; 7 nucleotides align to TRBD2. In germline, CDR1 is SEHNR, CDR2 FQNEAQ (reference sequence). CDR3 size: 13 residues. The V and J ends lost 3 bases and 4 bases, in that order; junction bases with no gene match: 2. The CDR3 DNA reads TGTGCCAGCAGCTTCTCGGGGGGAGAGACCCAGTACTTC. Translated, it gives CASSFSGGETQYF.

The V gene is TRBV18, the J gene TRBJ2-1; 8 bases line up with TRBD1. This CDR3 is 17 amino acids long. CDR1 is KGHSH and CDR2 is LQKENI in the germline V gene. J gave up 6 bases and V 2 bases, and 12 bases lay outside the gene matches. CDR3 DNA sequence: TGTGCCAGCTCACCAACTACAGGGCAGGGGGCCCTCAATGAGCAGTTCTTC. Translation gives CASSPTTGQGALNEQFF.